This T cell receptor (beta chain) came from a study of T cell clones after liver transplantation. Study-wide background: A pre-transplant mixed lymphocyte reaction with TCRbeta sequencing defined graft-donor-reactive clones followed in post-transplant blood. Tolerant meant at least one year fully off immunosuppression without liver enzymes above twice normal.

Sequencing used immunoSEQ multiplex PCR; TCRdb keeps in-frame clones, though not all of them. The profile covers roughly 62,000 clones, with about 71% appearing a single time and 2.8% taken by the ten largest. Comments on this clone: The antigen is unknown.

Trimming shortened V by 0 bases and J by 6 bases, and 5 bases separated the two germline ends. Germline V gene data show CDR1 as MNHEY and CDR2 as SVGAGI. The CDR3 contains 12 residues. General study findings and limits: In two subjects, few donor cells limited the measurable donor-reactive repertoire. Compared with third party-reactive sequences, donor-reactive ones declined more, independent of withdrawal success.

The receptor was isolated from a human patient who received a liver transplant. A share of the T cells may be of graft donor origin. J is TRBJ1-2 and V is TRBV6-5; D is ambiguous. The input for sequencing was CD4+ T cells from blood, taken at the approximately 15-month timepoint. CDR3 sequence: CASSYSGDGYTF. DNA for the CDR3: TGTGCCAGCAGTTACTCGGGCGATGGCTACACCTTC.